This T cell receptor (beta chain) was sequenced for a study of identical twins. Study conclusions and caveats: Memory repertoires lacked the insertion deficit that abundant cord blood beta clonotypes showed. Out-of-frame alpha sequences that twins shared showed excess low generation probability.

V gave up 3 bases and J gave up 0 bases, with 11 bases separating them. The germline gives CDR1 MGHDK, CDR2 SYGVNS. The CDR3 is 15 residues long. As regards this clonotype: Its target is unknown.

A single record per CDR3 protein comes from TCRdb applying MiXCR to the 5' RACE reads. The sample has 600,000 to 800,000 distinct CDR3 sequences, approximately 21% seen once; the top ten hold over 4%. The data also belong to a second study, concerning T cells expressing NK-cell markers. That report adds: The eight sequenced donors comprised seven who were HCMV-seropositive and one who was seronegative. In a handful of donors, dominant CD3+CD56+NKG2C+ clones formed about 1.0-7.5% of CD8+ cells.

The sample comprised PBMCs. This chain uses TRBV25-1 with TRBJ1-1, with a weak D call TRBD1 (5 bases). This clonotype originated in a woman aged 18-30 years in good health. The CDR3 is CASSDPGQLNTEAFF. CDR3 DNA sequence: TGTGCCAGCAGTGATCCCGGACAACTGAACACTGAAGCTTTCTTT.